This TCR beta chain was identified during a study of T cells after yellow fever vaccination. Study as a whole: Preparing low-cell-number fractions relied on SMART-Seq v4 Ultra Low Input.

This CDR3 region has 15 residues. V gave up 5 bases and J gave up 5 bases, with 18 bases separating them. The V gene's germline CDR1 is SEHNR and CDR2 FQNEAQ (reference sequence). Using its own MiXCR run on the 5' RACE reads, TCRdb lists one record per CDR3 protein. This sample has about 330,000 distinct CDR3 sequences, with about 7.8% found just once. The V gene is TRBV7-9, the J gene TRBJ2-5; D may correspond to TRBD1 or TRBD2 (7 bases each). The clonotype comes from a man in his late teens or twenties who received the YFV17D yellow fever vaccine. Source: PBMCs, taken more than 40 days after the first yellow fever vaccination. CDR3 region: CASSTHGGGGETQYF. The DNA for the CDR3 is TGTGCCAGCAGCACCCATGGGGGAGGGGGCGAGACCCAGTACTTC.